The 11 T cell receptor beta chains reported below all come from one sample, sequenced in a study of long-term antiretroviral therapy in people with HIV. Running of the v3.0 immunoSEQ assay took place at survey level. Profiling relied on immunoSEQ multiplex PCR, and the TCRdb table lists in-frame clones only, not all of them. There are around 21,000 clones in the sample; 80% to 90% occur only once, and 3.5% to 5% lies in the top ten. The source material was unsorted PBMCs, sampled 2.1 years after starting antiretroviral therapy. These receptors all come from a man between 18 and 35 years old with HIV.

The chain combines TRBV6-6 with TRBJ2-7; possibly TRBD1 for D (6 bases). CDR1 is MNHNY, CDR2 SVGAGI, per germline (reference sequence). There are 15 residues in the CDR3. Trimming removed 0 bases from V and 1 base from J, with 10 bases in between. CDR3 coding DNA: TGTGCCAGCAGTTACTCGACGGACAGTTCCTACGAGCAGTACTTC. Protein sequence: CASSYSTDSSYEQYF.

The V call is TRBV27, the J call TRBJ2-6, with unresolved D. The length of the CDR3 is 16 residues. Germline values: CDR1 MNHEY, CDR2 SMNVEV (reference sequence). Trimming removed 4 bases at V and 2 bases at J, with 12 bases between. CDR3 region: CASSSLVGTGANVLTF. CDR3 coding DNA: TGTGCCAGCAGTTCCCTCGTGGGGACTGGGGCCAACGTCCTGACTTTC.

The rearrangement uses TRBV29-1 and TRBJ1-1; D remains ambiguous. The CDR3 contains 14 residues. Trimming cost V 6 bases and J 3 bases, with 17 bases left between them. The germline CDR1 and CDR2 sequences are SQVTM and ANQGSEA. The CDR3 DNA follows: TGCAGCGTGCTAATAGGTCGACGGTACACTGAAGCTTTCTTT. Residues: CSVLIGRRYTEAFF. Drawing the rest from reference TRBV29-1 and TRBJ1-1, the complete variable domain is SAVISQKPSRDICQRGTSLTIQCQVDSQVTMMFWYRQQPGQSLTLIATANQGSEATYESGFVIDKFPISRPNLTFSTLTVSNMSPEDSSIYLCSVLIGRRYTEAFFGQGTRLTVV.

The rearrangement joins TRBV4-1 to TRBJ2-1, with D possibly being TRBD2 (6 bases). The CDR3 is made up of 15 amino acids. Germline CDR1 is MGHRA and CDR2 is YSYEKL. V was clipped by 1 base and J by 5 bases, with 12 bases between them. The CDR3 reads CASSQAWGLHNEQFF. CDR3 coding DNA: TGCGCCAGCAGCCAAGCCTGGGGACTGCACAATGAGCAGTTCTTC.

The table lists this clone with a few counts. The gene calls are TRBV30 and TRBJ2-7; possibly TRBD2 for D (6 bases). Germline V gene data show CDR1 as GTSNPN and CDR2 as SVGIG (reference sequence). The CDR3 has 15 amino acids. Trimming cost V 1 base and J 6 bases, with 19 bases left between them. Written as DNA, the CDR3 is TGTGCCTGGAGTGGGGTCGAGGGAGGCGCGGTCGAGCAGTACTTC. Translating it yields CAWSGVEGGAVEQYF.

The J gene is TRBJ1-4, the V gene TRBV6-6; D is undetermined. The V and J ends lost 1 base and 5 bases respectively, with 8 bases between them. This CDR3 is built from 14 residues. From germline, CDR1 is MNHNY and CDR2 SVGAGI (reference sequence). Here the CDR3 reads CASSYWGGNEKLFF. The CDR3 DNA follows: TGTGCCAGCAGTTACTGGGGAGGAAATGAAAAACTGTTTTTT.

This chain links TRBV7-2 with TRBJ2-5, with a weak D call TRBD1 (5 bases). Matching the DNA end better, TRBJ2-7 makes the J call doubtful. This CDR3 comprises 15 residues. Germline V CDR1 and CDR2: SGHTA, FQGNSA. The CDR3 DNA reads TGTGCCAGCAGCATCGACAGCGAGTTCTCCTACGAGCAGTACTTC. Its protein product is CASSIDSEFSYEQYF.

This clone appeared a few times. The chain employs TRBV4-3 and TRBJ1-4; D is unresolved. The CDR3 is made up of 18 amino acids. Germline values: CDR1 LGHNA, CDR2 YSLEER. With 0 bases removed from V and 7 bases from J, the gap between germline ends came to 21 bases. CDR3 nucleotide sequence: TGCGCCAGCAGCCAAGATCGGTTTTTGGTCAGCTCTTCTGAAAAACTGTTTTTT. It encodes CASSQDRFLVSSSEKLFF.

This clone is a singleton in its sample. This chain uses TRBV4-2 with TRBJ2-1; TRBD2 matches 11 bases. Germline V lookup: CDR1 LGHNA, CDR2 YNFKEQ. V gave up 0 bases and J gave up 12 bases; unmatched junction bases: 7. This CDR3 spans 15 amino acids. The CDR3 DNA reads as TGTGCCAGCAGCCAAGAGGGACTAGCGGCATTGGGGCAGTTCTTC. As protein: CASSQEGLAALGQFF.

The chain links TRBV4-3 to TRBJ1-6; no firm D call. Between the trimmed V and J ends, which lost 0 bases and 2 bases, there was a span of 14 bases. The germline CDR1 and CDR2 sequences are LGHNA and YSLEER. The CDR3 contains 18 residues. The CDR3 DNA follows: TGCGCCAGCAGCCAAGATCGGCCTGGCCTACCCTATAATTCACCCCTCCACTTT. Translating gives CASSQDRPGLPYNSPLHF.

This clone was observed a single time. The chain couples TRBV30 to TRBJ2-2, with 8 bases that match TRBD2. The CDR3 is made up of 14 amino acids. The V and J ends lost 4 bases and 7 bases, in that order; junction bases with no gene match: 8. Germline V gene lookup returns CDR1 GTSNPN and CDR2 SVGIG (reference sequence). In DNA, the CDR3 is TGTGCCTGGAAGGGAGCGGGAGCTAACGGGGAGCTGTTTTTT. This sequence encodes CAWKGAGANGELFF.